These 12 T cell receptor beta chains originate from one sample sequenced in a study of blood T cell repertoires in COVID-19. Method: immunoSEQ multiplex PCR; TCRdb's copy keeps in-frame clones and lacks some. Among 150,000 to 200,000 clones listed, over 75% were seen once. The specimen was peripheral blood. Receptor source: a man in his forties with active or convalescent COVID-19.

CDR3 bases: TGTGCCAGCAGTTACGACAGGGGGCAGGATGGCTACACCTTC. Its protein product is CASSYDRGQDGYTF. The chain uses TRBV5-6 and TRBJ1-2, with 10 bases matching TRBD1. Per the germline V gene, CDR1 is SGHDT and CDR2 is YYEEEE. This CDR3 has 14 residues. With V trimmed by 5 bases and J by 6 bases, 7 bases remained unmatched.

This clone was counted once. This chain connects TRBV4-1 to TRBJ1-2; perhaps TRBD1 as D (6 bases). Germline CDR1 MGHRA, CDR2 YSYEKL. CDR3 length: 15 amino acids. Trimming cost V 4 bases and J 8 bases, with 20 bases left between them. CDR3 DNA sequence: TGCGCCAGCAGCCCAAACAGGGACCACGGTAGAGGCTACACCTTC. Its protein is CASSPNRDHGRGYTF.

The chain employs TRBV7-9 and TRBJ2-5; D possibly corresponds to TRBD1 (6 bases). Germline CDR1 reads SEHNR; CDR2 reads FQNEAQ (reference sequence). V was shortened by 7 bases and J by 9 bases, with 12 bases between the two germline ends. The CDR3 is made up of 11 amino acids. CDR3 sequence (DNA): TGTGCCAGCAAACAGGGTAGGGCCCAGTACTTC. This encodes CASKQGRAQYF.

The CDR3 coding sequence is TGTGCCAGCAGCGTTACAGGTGATTTGAGGTCTGAAGCTTTCTTT. Translation: CASSVTGDLRSEAFF. The chain couples TRBV9 to TRBJ1-1; D may be TRBD1 (5 bases). In germline, CDR1 is SGDLS, CDR2 YYNGEE. This CDR3 spans 15 amino acids. V was trimmed by 2 bases and J by 6 bases, leaving 17 bases between them.

The chain has TRBV4-3 and TRBJ2-2, with no clear D. Germline values: CDR1 LGHNA, CDR2 YSLEER. CDR3 length: 14 residues. Trimming cost V 0 bases and J 6 bases, with 8 bases left between them. For the CDR3, the DNA is TGCGCCAGCAGCCAAGAGGCCGTCCCCGGGGAGCTGTTTTTT. This translates into CASSQEAVPGELFF.

This clone was detected only once. The chain combines TRBV10-3 with TRBJ2-7; 7 bases agree with TRBD2. CDR3 length: 13 residues. Trimming cost V 10 bases and J 3 bases; bases outside gene matches: 9. Germline V gives CDR1 ENHRY, CDR2 SYGVKD. CDR3 sequence reads: CASTSSGFYEQYF. The CDR3 DNA reads as TGTGCCAGCACATCTAGCGGATTCTACGAGCAGTACTTC.

CDR3 amino acids: CATRETGSRPQHF. In DNA form, the CDR3 reads TGTGCCACAAGGGAAACAGGGTCTCGGCCCCAGCATTTT. The rearrangement uses TRBV28 and TRBJ1-5; the D gene is possibly TRBD1 (6 bases). CDR3 length: 13 residues. Germline-derived CDR1 and CDR2 are MDHEN and SYDVKM. V lost 10 bases and J lost 9, with 19 bases in between.

This clone was seen once. Different DNA sequences within this sample yield the same CDR3. This rearrangement joins TRBV6-5 to TRBJ1-1; 9 nucleotides align to TRBD1. The CDR3 totals 15 residues. The V segment lost 3 bases and the J segment 2 bases; nucleotides outside the gene matches: 4. Germline-derived CDR1 and CDR2 are MNHEY and SVGAGI. CDR3 protein: CASSYRGQGNTEAFF. CDR3 DNA: TGTGCCAGCAGTTATAGGGGACAGGGAAACACTGAAGCTTTCTTT.

This sequence joins TRBV2 and TRBJ1-5; the match to TRBD1 covers 7 bases. CDR1 and CDR2 from the germline V gene are SNHLY and FYNNEI. The ends lost 6 bases at V and 4 bases at J; junction bases unmatched: 9. There are 15 residues in the CDR3. The CDR3 nucleotides read TGTGCCAGCAGATTGGGGGCAGGGGGGAATCAGCCCCAGCATTTT. Translated, it gives CASRLGAGGNQPQHF.

This chain uses TRBV5-5 with TRBJ2-1; TRBD2 matches at 10 bases. Trimming at V came to 1 base and at J to 9 bases, leaving 4 bases not matched to a gene. Germline lookup yields CDR1 SGHKS and CDR2 YYEKEE (reference sequence). The CDR3 contains 14 residues. CDR3 coding DNA: TGTGCCAGCAGCTTGCTAGCGGGGGCCAGTGAGCAGTTCTTC. Its protein product is CASSLLAGASEQFF.

The V call is TRBV5-1, the J call TRBJ2-3; TRBD1 matches at 7 bases. The trim removed 4 bases at V and 2 bases at J, leaving 7 bases unmatched. This CDR3 spans 15 amino acids. Germline assignment: CDR1 SGHRS and CDR2 YFSETQ. The CDR3 DNA reads TGCGCCAGCAGCCACCGGGGACAGACCACAGATACGCAGTATTTT. Translating it yields CASSHRGQTTDTQYF.

The chain uses TRBV6-6 and TRBJ2-7; D not certain. Trimming shortened V by 3 bases and J by 4 bases, and 13 bases separated the two germline ends. The CDR3 has 14 residues. Germline V gives CDR1 MNHNY, CDR2 SVGAGI (reference sequence). This CDR3 is CASSYRRSAYEQYF. The CDR3 DNA follows: TGTGCCAGCAGTTATAGGCGGTCGGCTTACGAGCAGTACTTC.